This entry describes one T cell receptor (beta chain). This receptor's antigen is unknown. The input lacks base qualities; no much larger clone sits a single base away. Receptor amplification or capture employed PCR. Sequenced using a NextSeq 500. Bulk TCR libraries were generated as previously described, with the TCR primers listed in Table S5 used. Purification of total RNA was performed with the Qiagen AllPrep DNA/RNA kit. Reads from multiple sequencing runs of the same library were pooled before analysis. The paper's processing steps were these. Reads were retained only if their TCR constant sequence matched exactly, and those retained reads were trimmed to 150 nt and grouped according to their 12-nt molecular barcodes. Within each barcode group, reads were sub-clustered at a 15% Levenshtein threshold, and quality-weighted consensus sequences were built per RNA molecule. Non-functional sequences were excluded, and lower-count sequences lying one edit away from another sequence were also excluded. Based on fitting two negative binomial distributions, any barcode sub-cluster with under 20% of the maximum read count was discarded. The public reads were reprocessed in TCRdb via fastp at Q25 and MiXCR, keeping in-frame beta chains. All rows with the same CDR3 protein become a single entry with the most common DNA and genes. These V and J calls originate from TCRdb's pipeline instead of the authors' own analysis. This sample is represented by around 320,000 distinct CDR3 sequences; roughly a quarter of them were singletons. The ten most abundant clones make up approximately 0.74% of the sample.

As encoded in the germline V gene, CDR1 is SGHTA while CDR2 is FQGNSA. From V the trimming removes 4 bases and from J it removes 3 bases, while the gene matches leave 9 bases of the junction unaccounted for. From its cysteine to its phenylalanine, the CDR3 spans 16 amino acids. Just CDR3 DNA is preserved here, 48 bases in frame from base 1. These data belong to a study of molecular identifiers for immune sequencing clone quantification (dated by TCRdb to the late 2010s). Describing the broader study: For a replicate experiment, the RNA from either roughly 18,000 or 92,000 naive CD8 T cells was divided into five aliquots, and four of those aliquots went on to sequencing. This methods study benchmarked molecular-identifier clustering-based TCR repertoire sequencing (MIDCIRS) and TCR RNA copy counting, using CD8 T cells to do so.

Libraries of naive CD8 T cells were built from about 20,000 to 1,000,000 sorted cells, with 10%, 30% or 50% of the purified RNA used. On a BD FACSAria II, naive CD8 T cells were FACS-sorted as CD8+CD4-CCR7+CD45RA+ and collected into RLT Plus buffer. Ten to eleven TCR copies' worth of Jurkat RNA were spiked into about 19,000-1,100,000 naive CD8 T cell samples to test detection sensitivity. CD8 T cells were enriched with RosetteSep CD8+ T Cell Enrichment Cocktail and Ficoll-Paque, followed by ACK red cell lysis. Paper-wide results and their limitations: Modeling gave approximately 3 recovered TCR RNA copies per cell versus roughly 10 by digital PCR, implying roughly 28% capture efficiency. Spiked-in Jurkat TCR RNA equal to a single cell's worth was reported to be detectable even within one million naive CD8 T cells. In CMV-specific effector cells, clones with more than 20 RNA copies contained over 98% of molecules, whereas in naive cells such clones contained under 1% of molecules. When barcode sub-clustering was left out, chimeric consensus sequences inflated TCR diversity, with chimeras reaching as high as 47%. The naive libraries included spiked-in Jurkat TCR RNA (around 10 copies' worth), and this RNA is not part of the donor repertoire. The sizes of highly expanded clones could end up underestimated when identical TCR molecules share a barcode.

Sequencing used naive CD8+ T cells from blood, with Jurkat cell RNA spiked in. The cell subset or site label, read with the paper, signifies: FACS-sorted CD8+CD4-CCR7+CD45RA+ naive T cells. This receptor was identified in a human donor in good health. Some libraries in this study had Jurkat cell RNA spiked in. The rearrangement joined TRBV7-2 to TRBJ2-3; a stretch of 8 junction bases matches TRBD2. The nucleotide sequence is given as TGTGCCAGCAGCTCGGGACTAGGGGTTGAGACAGATACGCAGTATTTT. Its amino acids are CASSSGLGVETDTQYF.